The present T cell receptor (beta chain) was sequenced within a study of blood T cells in healthy people across ages. Study findings and constraints: Strongly correlated with naive T cell percentage was TCR beta diversity.

Per the germline V gene, CDR1 is MGHRA and CDR2 is YSYEKL. J lost 3 bases, V lost 0 bases, and 5 bases had no gene match. The CDR3 runs to 15 residues. With a J-beta primer mix and a sample-barcoded 5' primer, a second PCR ran about 7 to 11 cycles. One entry per CDR3 protein, called by TCRdb with MiXCR from the 5' RACE reads. The sample holds around 1.7 million distinct CDR3 sequences, 28% seen once. This clonotype was counted ten times or more. Its antigen remains unknown. All donors came from Russia, were Caucasian and healthy, and spanned ages about 6 to 100. Sequenced input: blood. This clonotype was sampled from a woman aged 25-40 years in good health. The rearrangement links TRBV4-1 to TRBJ2-7; 7 bases agree with TRBD1. CDR3 loop: CASSQDLTGHYEQYF. CDR3 sequence (DNA): TGCGCCAGCAGCCAAGATTTGACAGGGCACTACGAGCAGTACTTC.